Listed below are T cell receptor beta chains from one sample, sequenced in a study of blood T cell repertoires in COVID-19. TCRdb's copy holds only in-frame clones and misses some; the assay was immunoSEQ multiplex PCR. This sample has 200,000 to 250,000 clones, with around nine tenths found just once. Sequencing was carried out using peripheral blood. The receptors here all came from a man aged 55 to 70 with acute or convalescent COVID-19. The CDR3 runs from the conserved cysteine through the conserved F or W. A D gene is named only where the DNA matches it firmly. Expanded clones get a size class; other rows say once, few or many, or leave the size out.

D	size	V	J	CDR3	DNA
.	.	TRBV18	TRBJ1-6	CASSPFIIWGEPTDSPLHF	TGTGCCAGCTCACCTTTTATTATTTGGGGCGAGCCCACTGATTCACCCCTCCACTTT
.	.	TRBV28	TRBJ1-5	CASSFRRVAQHF	TGTGCCAGCAGTTTTAGGAGGGTGGCCCAGCATTTT
.	.	TRBV29-1	TRBJ1-1	CSVAGVLNTEAFF	TGCAGCGTTGCAGGCGTGTTGAACACTGAAGCTTTCTTT
.	.	TRBV11-3	TRBJ2-7	CASSLHSSSYEQYF	TGTGCCAGCAGCTTACACAGTAGTTCCTACGAGCAGTACTTC
TRBD2	.	TRBV4-2	TRBJ2-5	CASSQGTSGGTQETQYF	TGTGCCAGCAGCCAAGGAACTAGCGGGGGGACACAAGAGACCCAGTACTTC
.	.	TRBV5-4	TRBJ1-2	CASSLAGQRYGYTF	TGTGCCAGCAGCTTGGCCGGACAGAGGTATGGCTACACCTTC
.	.	TRBV6-4	TRBJ1-4	CASSKGEQGEKLFF	TGTGCCAGCAGTAAGGGGGAACAGGGTGAAAAACTGTTTTTT
.	.	TRBV6-5	TRBJ1-1	CASTRGAEAFF	TGTGCCAGCACCCGGGGGGCTGAAGCTTTCTTT
.	once	TRBV28	TRBJ1-1	CASSNNMNTEAFF	TGTGCCAGCAGTAATAACATGAACACTGAAGCTTTCTTT
.	.	TRBV27	TRBJ2-6	CASGRDIKSSGANVLTF	TGTGCCAGCGGACGGGACATTAAGAGCTCTGGGGCCAACGTCCTGACTTTC
.	.	TRBV19	TRBJ2-2	CATFILNTGELFF	TGTGCCACCTTCATACTGAACACCGGGGAGCTGTTTTTT
.	few	TRBV6-1	TRBJ1-6	CASSEWTIYNSPLHF	TGTGCCAGCAGTGAGTGGACAATCTATAATTCACCCCTCCACTTT
TRBD1	.	TRBV5-5	TRBJ2-5	CASSFTGVETQYF	TGTGCCAGCAGCTTCACAGGGGTTGAGACCCAGTACTTC
TRBD2	.	TRBV6-4	TRBJ2-1	CASTRTPLAGDPNEQFF	TGTGCCAGCACAAGGACCCCACTAGCGGGGGACCCCAATGAGCAGTTCTTC
TRBD1	.	TRBV3-1/TRBV3-2	TRBJ1-6	CASSQRQGNSPLHF	TGTGCCAGCAGCCAAAGACAGGGGAATTCACCCCTCCACTTT
TRBD2	.	TRBV10-3	TRBJ2-1	CAISVISGGPYEQFF	TGTGCCATCAGTGTTATTTCGGGGGGGCCTTATGAGCAGTTCTTC
.	.	TRBV2	TRBJ2-7	CARTDSNSYEQYF	TGTGCCAGAACCGACAGTAACTCCTACGAGCAGTACTTC
.	.	TRBV28	TRBJ2-7	CASSSMGREQYF	TGTGCCAGCAGCTCCATGGGGAGGGAGCAGTACTTC
TRBD1	.	TRBV27	TRBJ1-2	CASSRRDSLYGYTF	TGTGCCAGCAGCCGCCGGGACAGCTTATATGGCTACACCTTC
TRBD2	.	TRBV2	TRBJ2-3	CASSGKKLSGGAADTQYF	TGTGCCAGCAGTGGCAAAAAACTTAGCGGGGGGGCCGCAGATACGCAGTATTTT
TRBD2	.	TRBV27	TRBJ2-1	CASLAGATNNEQFF	TGTGCCAGTCTAGCGGGGGCCACAAACAATGAGCAGTTCTTC
TRBD2	.	TRBV18	TRBJ2-1	CASSPPAYPGGREQFF	TGTGCCAGCTCACCACCGGCGTATCCGGGAGGCCGTGAGCAGTTCTTC
TRBD1	.	TRBV5-6	TRBJ2-7	CASRERGPSSYEQYF	TGTGCCAGCAGGGAGAGGGGGCCCAGCTCCTACGAGCAGTACTTC
TRBD2	once	TRBV7-2	TRBJ2-2	CASSRTSGGAGELFF	TGTGCCAGCAGCCGTACTAGCGGGGGGGCCGGGGAGCTGTTTTTT
.	.	TRBV2	TRBJ1-4	CASSESLRNEKLFF	TGTGCCAGCAGTGAATCACTGCGTAATGAAAAACTGTTTTTT